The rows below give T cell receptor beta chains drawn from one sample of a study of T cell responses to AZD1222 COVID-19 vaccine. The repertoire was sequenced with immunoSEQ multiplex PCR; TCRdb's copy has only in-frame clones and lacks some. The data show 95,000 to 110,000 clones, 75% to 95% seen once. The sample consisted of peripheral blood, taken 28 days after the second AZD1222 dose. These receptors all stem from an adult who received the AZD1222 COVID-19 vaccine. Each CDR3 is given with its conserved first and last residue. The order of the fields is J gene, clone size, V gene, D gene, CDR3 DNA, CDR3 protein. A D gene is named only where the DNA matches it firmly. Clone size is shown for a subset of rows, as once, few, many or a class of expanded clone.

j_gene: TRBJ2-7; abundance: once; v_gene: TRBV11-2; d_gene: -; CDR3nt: TGTGCCAGCAGCCCGACTAGGGGGGGGGCCGAGGACGAGCAGTACTTC; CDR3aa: CASSPTRGGAEDEQYF
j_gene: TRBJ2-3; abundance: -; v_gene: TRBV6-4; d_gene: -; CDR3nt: TGTGCCAGCAGTGACAATCAAGGGGCAGATACGCAGTATTTT; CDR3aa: CASSDNQGADTQYF
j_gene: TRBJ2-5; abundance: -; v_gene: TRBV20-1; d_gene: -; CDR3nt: TGCAGTGTCCTCAAGGAGACCCAGTACTTC; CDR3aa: CSVLKETQYF
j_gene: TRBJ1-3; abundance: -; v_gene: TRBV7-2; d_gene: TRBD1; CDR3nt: TGTGCCAGCAGGCCTACAGGGGCCGCTGGAAACACCATATATTTT; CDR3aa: CASRPTGAAGNTIYF
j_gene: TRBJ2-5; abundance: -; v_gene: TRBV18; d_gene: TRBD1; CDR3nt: TGTGCCAGCTTCACAAACAGGGGCAAAGAGACCCAGTACTTC; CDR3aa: CASFTNRGKETQYF
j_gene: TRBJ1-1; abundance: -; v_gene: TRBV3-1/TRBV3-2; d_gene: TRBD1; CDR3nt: TGTGCCAGCAGTGACAGGGTGAACACTGAAGCTTTCTTT; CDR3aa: CASSDRVNTEAFF
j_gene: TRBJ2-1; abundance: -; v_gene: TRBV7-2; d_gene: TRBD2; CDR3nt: TGTGCCAGCAGCTTAGTGAGGCCTAGCGGGGACAATGAGCAGTTCTTC; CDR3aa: CASSLVRPSGDNEQFF
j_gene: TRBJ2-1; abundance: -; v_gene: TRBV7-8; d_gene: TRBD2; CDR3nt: TGTGCCAGCAGCTCACGACTAGCGACCAAGCAGTTCTTC; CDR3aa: CASSSRLATKQFF
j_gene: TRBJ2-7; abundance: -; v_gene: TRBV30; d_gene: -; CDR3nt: TGTGCCACGAGTAGGGTCTCCTACGAGCAGTACTTC; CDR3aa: CATSRVSYEQYF
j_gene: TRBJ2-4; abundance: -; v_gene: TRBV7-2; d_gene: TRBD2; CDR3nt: TGTGCCAGCAGCTTAGCGCCTAGCGGGGGGGCCTCGTCCAAAAACATTCAGTACTTC; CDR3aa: CASSLAPSGGASSKNIQYF
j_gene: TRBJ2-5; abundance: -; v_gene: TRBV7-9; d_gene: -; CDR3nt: TGTGCCAGCAGCTACCCCAGGGGTGGGGAGACCCAGTACTTC; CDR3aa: CASSYPRGGETQYF
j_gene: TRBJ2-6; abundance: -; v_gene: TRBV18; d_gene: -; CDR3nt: TGTGCCAGCTCACTAGGGGGAATCGGGGCCAACGTCCTGACTTTC; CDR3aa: CASSLGGIGANVLTF
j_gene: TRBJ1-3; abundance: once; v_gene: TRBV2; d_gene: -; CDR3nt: TGTGCCAGCAGTGAAACCTACAGAAACACCATATATTTT; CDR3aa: CASSETYRNTIYF
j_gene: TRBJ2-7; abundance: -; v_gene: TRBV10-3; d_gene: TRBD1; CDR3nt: TGTGCCATCAGTGGCGGACAGGGCCACGAGCAGTACTTC; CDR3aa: CAISGGQGHEQYF
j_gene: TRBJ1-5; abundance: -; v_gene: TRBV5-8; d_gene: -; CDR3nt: TGTGCCAGCAGCTTGGCCAAGGGTAAAGGCAATCAGCCCCAGCATTTT; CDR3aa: CASSLAKGKGNQPQHF
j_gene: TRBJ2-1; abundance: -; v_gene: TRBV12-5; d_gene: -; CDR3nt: TGTGCTAGTGGACTTGACCGGGGTAGGTTCAATGAGCAGTTCTTC; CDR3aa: CASGLDRGRFNEQFF
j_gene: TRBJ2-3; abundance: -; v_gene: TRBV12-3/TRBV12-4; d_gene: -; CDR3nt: TGTGCCAGCAATATTGTAGATACGCAGTATTTT; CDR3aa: CASNIVDTQYF
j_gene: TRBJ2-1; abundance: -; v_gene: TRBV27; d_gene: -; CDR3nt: TGTGCCAGCAGTTTTTCGCTGTACAATGAGCAGTTCTTC; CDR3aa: CASSFSLYNEQFF
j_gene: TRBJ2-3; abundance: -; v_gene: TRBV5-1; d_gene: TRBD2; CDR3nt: TGCGCCAGCAGAGGACTAGCGGGGGTAGATACGCAGTATTTT; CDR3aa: CASRGLAGVDTQYF
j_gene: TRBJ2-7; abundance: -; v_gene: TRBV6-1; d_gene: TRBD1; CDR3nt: TGTGCCAGCAGTGAAGGCGCCAGGGGGCCCCCCCGCCAGTCCGAGCAGTACTTC; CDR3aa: CASSEGARGPPRQSEQYF
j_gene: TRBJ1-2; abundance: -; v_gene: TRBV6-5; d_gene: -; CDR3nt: TGTGCCAGCAGCCCAGTATCCCGCTATGGCTACACCTTC; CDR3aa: CASSPVSRYGYTF
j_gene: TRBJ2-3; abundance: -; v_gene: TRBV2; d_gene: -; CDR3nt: TGTGCCAGCAGTGAAGTGGTCAGACTAGTCACAGATACGCAGTATTTT; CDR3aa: CASSEVVRLVTDTQYF
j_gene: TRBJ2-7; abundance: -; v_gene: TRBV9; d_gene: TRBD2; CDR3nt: TGTGCCAGCAGCGTAGACCCCGTGAGAGCGGGAGAAGGCGAGCAGTACTTC; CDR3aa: CASSVDPVRAGEGEQYF
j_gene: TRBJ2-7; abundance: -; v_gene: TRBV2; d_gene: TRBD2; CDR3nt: TGTGCCAGCTGGACTAGCGGGAGAGGGTCCTACGAGCAGTACTTC; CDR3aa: CASWTSGRGSYEQYF
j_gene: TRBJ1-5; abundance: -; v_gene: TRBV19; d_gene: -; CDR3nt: TGTGCCAGCCACGCCGGAAGCCGGGCGTCGGGGCAGCCCCAGCATTTT; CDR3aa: CASHAGSRASGQPQHF
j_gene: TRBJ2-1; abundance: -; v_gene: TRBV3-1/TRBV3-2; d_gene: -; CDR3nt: TGTGCCAGCAGCCAGATAACGGACGCGCAGTTCTTC; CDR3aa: CASSQITDAQFF
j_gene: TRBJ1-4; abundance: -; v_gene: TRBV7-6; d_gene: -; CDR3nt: TGTGCCAGCAGCCTAGGACAACCCTTACCAACTAATGAAAAACTGTTTTTT; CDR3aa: CASSLGQPLPTNEKLFF
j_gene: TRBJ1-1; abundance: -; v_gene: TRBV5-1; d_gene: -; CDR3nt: TGCGCCAGCAGGGCGGGCGGGAACACTGAAGCTTTCTTT; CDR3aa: CASRAGGNTEAFF
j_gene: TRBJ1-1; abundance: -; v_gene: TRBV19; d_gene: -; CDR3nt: TGTGCCAGTAGTATCATTACGACATCTCAAGCGGGCACTGAAGCTTTCTTT; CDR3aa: CASSIITTSQAGTEAFF
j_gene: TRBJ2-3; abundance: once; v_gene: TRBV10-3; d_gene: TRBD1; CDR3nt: TGTGCCATCAGTGAGTCGGGGCCGGGACAGGGAACAGATACGCAGTATTTT; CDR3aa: CAISESGPGQGTDTQYF
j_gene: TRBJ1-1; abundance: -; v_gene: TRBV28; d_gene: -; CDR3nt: TGTGCCAGCAGTTTATTGGACAGCAAGAACACTGAAGCTTTCTTT; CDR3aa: CASSLLDSKNTEAFF
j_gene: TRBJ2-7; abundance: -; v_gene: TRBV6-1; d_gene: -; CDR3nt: TGTGCCAGCAGTGAATCCAGGGGCAGCAGCTACGAGCAGTACTTC; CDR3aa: CASSESRGSSYEQYF
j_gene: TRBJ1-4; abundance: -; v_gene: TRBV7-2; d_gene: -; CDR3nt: TGTGCCAGCAGCTTTGGCAGGGGCAATGAAAAACTGTTTTTT; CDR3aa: CASSFGRGNEKLFF
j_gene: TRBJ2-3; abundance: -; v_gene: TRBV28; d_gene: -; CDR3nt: TGTGCCAGCACTTCAAGCTCCCCAGATACGCAGTATTTT; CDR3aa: CASTSSSPDTQYF